Shown below are 5 T cell receptor beta chains from a single sample sequenced in a study of shared clonotypes between healthy human individuals. This table comes from immunoSEQ multiplex PCR, and its TCRdb copy is limited to in-frame clones, with some not included. The table has about 2.3 million clones, approximately 93% seen once. The sample consisted of naive CD4+ T cells from PBMCs. Subset here: CD45RA+ positively selected. The receptor set was obtained from a man in his late teens or twenties in good health. Some clones in this sample may be carry-over from other donors' samples.

The rearrangement uses TRBV14 and TRBJ2-5; D gene unclear. CDR1 is SGHDN, CDR2 FVKESK, per germline. Trimming took off 4 bases at V and 5 bases at J, with 14 bases between the two ends. The CDR3 consists of 14 residues. CDR3 coding DNA: TGTGCCAGCAGCCTAAGGGATTACGGGGAGACCCAGTACTTC. Translated, it gives CASSLRDYGETQYF.

The J gene is TRBJ2-7, the V gene TRBV30, with 7 bases lining up with TRBD1. The V gene's germline CDR1 is GTSNPN and CDR2 SVGIG (reference sequence). Unmatched junction bases numbered 5, after V lost 4 bases and J lost 2 bases. This CDR3 contains 13 residues. The CDR3 region has the DNA TGTGCCTGGACCAGGGGGTCTACCTACGAGCAGTACTTC. Translated: CAWTRGSTYEQYF.

This clone has a handful of counts. The gene calls are TRBV7-3 and TRBJ1-1; perhaps TRBD1 as D (6 bases). Looked up from germline, CDR1 is SGHTA and CDR2 is FQGTGA. This CDR3 spans 13 amino acids. The V gene lost 1 base and the J gene lost 8 bases, with 11 bases spanning the gap. This chain's CDR3 is CASSLNRQGEAFF. As DNA, the CDR3 is TGTGCCAGCAGCTTAAATCGGCAGGGGGAAGCTTTCTTT.

This chain uses TRBV7-3 with TRBJ2-3; 8 positions agree with TRBD2. Trimming removed 5 bases from V and 5 bases from J; junction bases left unmatched: 9. This CDR3 spans 15 amino acids. The germline V gene has CDR1 SGHTA and CDR2 FQGTGA. In nucleotides, the CDR3 is TGTGCCAGCAGCCTGGTCCGGGAGGGAGGAGATACGCAGTATTTT. Its translation is CASSLVREGGDTQYF.

J is TRBJ1-1 and V is TRBV18; 7 nucleotides line up with TRBD1. J was trimmed by 4 bases and V by 4 bases; bases with no gene match: 6. CDR1 KGHSH and CDR2 LQKENI come from the germline V gene. The CDR3 sequence is 14 residues long. CDR3 bases: TGTGCCAGCTCACAACAGACAGGGATCACTGAAGCTTTCTTT. Its translation is CASSQQTGITEAFF.